The entry that follows covers one TCR beta chain sequence. Its antigen is not identified. V shed 2 bases, J shed 2 bases, and the junction held 2 bases outside the gene matches. The V gene's germline CDR1 is ENHRY and CDR2 SYGVKD. The CDR3 runs to 15 residues. These data belong to a study of cytomegalovirus exposure and HLA in healthy donors. Study outcomes and limitations: In an earlier analysis, productive rearrangement rates for most beta V segments clustered near 87% or 30%. Immune exposure information comprised only CMV serostatus. Reported findings show TCR beta sequences accurately forecast HLA-A and HLA-B alleles in most subjects.

The PCR employed 60 Vbeta primers together with 13 Jbeta primers. The table came from immunoSEQ multiplex PCR; TCRdb's copy has only in-frame clones and leaves some out. Among approximately 190,000 clones listed, 81% were seen once. The sequence derives from a man aged 40-49 years in good health and CMV-seropositive. The specimen was PBMCs. The chain uses TRBV10-3 and TRBJ1-2; 10 bases fit TRBD1. The CDR3 DNA follows: TGTGCCATCAGTGAGGGGGGACAGGGGAACTATGGCTACACCTTC. This translates into CAISEGGQGNYGYTF.